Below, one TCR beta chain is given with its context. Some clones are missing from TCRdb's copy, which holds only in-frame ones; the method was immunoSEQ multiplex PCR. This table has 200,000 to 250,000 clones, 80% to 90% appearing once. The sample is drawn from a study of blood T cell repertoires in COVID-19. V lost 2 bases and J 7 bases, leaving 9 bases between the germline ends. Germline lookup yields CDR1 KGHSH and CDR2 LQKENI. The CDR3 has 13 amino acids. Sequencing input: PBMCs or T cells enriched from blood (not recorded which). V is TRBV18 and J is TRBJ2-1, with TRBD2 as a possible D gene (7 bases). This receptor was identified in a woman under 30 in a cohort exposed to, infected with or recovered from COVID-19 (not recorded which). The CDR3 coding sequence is TGTGCCAGCTCACCAAGGGGGGGAAATGAGCAGTTCTTC. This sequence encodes CASSPRGGNEQFF.